The T cell receptor (beta chain) described here comes from a study of graft-versus-host responses after intestinal transplantation. The method was immunoSEQ multiplex PCR; TCRdb's version includes in-frame clones alone and lacks a portion of them. The table shows some 100,000 clones, with about 88% occurring only once. This clone was recorded once. The target antigen is unknown. CDR3 size: 15 residues. The V and J ends lost 1 base and 1 base respectively, with 10 bases between them. Per the germline V gene, CDR1 is LNHDA and CDR2 is SQIVND (reference sequence). The sequence derives from a human donor who was the organ donor for an intestinal transplant. This specimen consisted of unstimulated CD4+ T cells sorted from spleen or lymph node cells, obtained before transplant. The rearrangement links TRBV19 to TRBJ1-1; D call uncertain. CDR3 region: CASSIVLGSNTEAFF. DNA for the CDR3: TGTGCCAGTAGTATAGTCCTGGGGTCGAACACTGAAGCTTTCTTT.